Included here is one T cell receptor beta chain sequence, with context. Antigen specificity is unknown. The data were taken from a study of cytomegalovirus exposure and HLA in healthy donors. Vbeta (60) and Jbeta (13) primers were used in the PCR. Clones were read by immunoSEQ multiplex PCR, and TCRdb kept only the in-frame ones, dropping some. In the table there are around 110,000 clones, around two thirds of which are singletons. Deletions cut 4 bases from V and 0 bases from J, with 7 bases between. Germline CDR1 reads ENHRY; CDR2 reads SYGVKD. The CDR3 is 14 amino acids. Study observations and caveats: For most subjects, TCR beta sequences were reported to predict HLA-A and HLA-B alleles with accuracy.

V is TRBV10-3 and J is TRBJ2-1, with no clear D. The sequencing input was PBMCs. This sequence was found in a woman in her 40s in good health and CMV-seropositive. For the CDR3, the DNA is TGTGCCATCAGTGGTCTTAGCTCCTACAATGAGCAGTTCTTC. Translation: CAISGLSSYNEQFF.